This T cell receptor (beta chain) comes out of a study of T cells in localized non-small cell lung cancer. The repertoire was sequenced with immunoSEQ multiplex PCR; TCRdb's copy has only in-frame clones and lacks some. The sample gives approximately 43,000 clones, about 88% of which show up once; about 2.5% is in the top ten. Trimming pared 1 base from V and 4 bases from J, leaving 14 bases between. Germline values: CDR1 SGHVS, CDR2 FNYEAQ. The CDR3 runs 15 residues. The gene calls are TRBV7-6 and TRBJ2-7; D is perhaps TRBD1 (6 bases). This specimen was peripheral blood, taken before any cancer treatment. This clonotype was sampled from a female donor aged 60 or older with stage I squamous cell lung carcinoma. CDR3 residues: CASSLEQGRKYEQYF. Here the CDR3 DNA reads TGTGCCAGCAGCTTAGAACAGGGACGGAAGTACGAGCAGTACTTC.